The sequence of this T cell receptor beta chain was determined in a study of T cells in Graves' hyperthyroidism and ophthalmopathy. Study conclusions and caveats: Separating ophthalmopathy from stable hyperthyroidism was achieved by a 13 V-J model. In blood, most of the thyroid clonotypes expanded above 0.001 were also present.

RNA transcripts provided the source from which TCR beta CDR3 regions were amplified. An initial round of RT-PCR targeting the TCR CDR3 relied on the HTBI primer set. One entry per CDR3 protein results from TCRdb running MiXCR on the multiplex PCR reads. Here the sample spans fewer than 450,000 distinct CDR3 sequences, roughly 17% being singletons. Those with hyperthyroidism were 18 to 65 years old, newly diagnosed, and ill for under 2 months. Uncontrolled infection, other autoimmune disease, pregnancy or lactation barred patients from enrollment. In regard to this clonotype: The antigen is unknown.

The receptor was isolated from a woman in her twenties or thirties with Graves' hyperthyroidism that later progressed to Graves' ophthalmopathy. Sequencing was done on a sample of blood.

The CDR3 DNA reads as TGTGCCAGCAGATCTGCAGGGAACTCCTACGAGCAGTACTTC. Translating it yields CASRSAGNSYEQYF. The chain has TRBV3-1 and TRBJ2-7; maybe TRBD1 (5 bases). CDR3 size: 14 residues. The germline CDR1 and CDR2 sequences are LGHDT and YNNKEL (reference sequence). V was shortened by 6 bases and J by 0 bases, with 12 bases between the two germline ends.